Listed here are 5 T cell receptor beta chains from one sample, sequenced in a study of Ad26.COV2.S vaccination and SARS-CoV-2 variants. TCRdb keeps only in-frame clones here, not all; method: immunoSEQ multiplex PCR. The sample shows some 340,000 clones, just under 85% of them seen only once. Treatment meaning: about 20 received Ad26.COV2.S at low or high dose, single or two shots; 5 received placebo; per-sample allocation not given. The samples were gathered on day 63 after the first injection of vaccine or placebo. Sample: peripheral blood, taken in a trial of Ad26.COV2.S vaccine versus placebo. Receptors were obtained from a person aged 18-65 years who received the Ad26.COV2.S COVID-19 vaccine or a placebo.

The V call is TRBV5-1, the J call TRBJ1-5; 9 bases map to TRBD1. V shed 0 bases and J 4 bases; nucleotides not matched to a gene: 5. Germline CDR1 reads SGHRS; CDR2 reads YFSETQ. This CDR3 is built from 16 residues. CDR3 nucleotides: TGCGCCAGCAGCTTGGGGGGACAGGGCGTAAATCAGCCCCAGCATTTT. It encodes CASSLGGQGVNQPQHF.

This rearrangement joins TRBV2 to TRBJ2-7, with D possibly being TRBD2 (6 bases). V was pared by 7 bases and J by 5 bases, with 15 bases between. This CDR3 has 13 amino acids. Germline CDR1 is SNHLY and CDR2 is FYNNEI. In DNA form, the CDR3 reads TGTGCCAGCAAAGTACTGGAGGGTGACGAGCAGTACTTC. This translates into CASKVLEGDEQYF.

The chain has TRBV5-5 and TRBJ2-7, with TRBD2 matching 8 bases. This CDR3 region has 15 residues. Per the germline V gene, CDR1 is SGHKS and CDR2 is YYEKEE (reference sequence). Unmatched junction bases numbered 5, after V lost 3 bases and J lost 0 bases. CDR3 loop: CASSSASGSSYEQYF. The CDR3 bases are TGTGCCAGCAGCTCGGCTAGCGGGTCCTCCTACGAGCAGTACTTC.

The chain couples TRBV10-3 to TRBJ2-3, with D perhaps matching TRBD2 (5 bases). V was cut by 10 bases and J by 2 bases, with 13 bases left in between. The CDR3 extends over 13 amino acids. Germline CDR1 ENHRY, CDR2 SYGVKD. The CDR3 region has the DNA TGTGCCACCACGGAGGCCAACACAGATACGCAGTATTTT. It translates to CATTEANTDTQYF.

This rearrangement joins TRBV7-2 to TRBJ1-2; D might be TRBD1 (6 bases). V lost 5 bases to trimming and J lost 8 bases, with 18 bases between them. Germline V gene data show CDR1 as SGHTA and CDR2 as FQGNSA. The CDR3 is 14 residues long. The CDR3 spells CASSAATGFLGYTF. CDR3 nucleotides: TGTGCCAGCAGCGCCGCCACAGGGTTTCTCGGCTACACCTTC.